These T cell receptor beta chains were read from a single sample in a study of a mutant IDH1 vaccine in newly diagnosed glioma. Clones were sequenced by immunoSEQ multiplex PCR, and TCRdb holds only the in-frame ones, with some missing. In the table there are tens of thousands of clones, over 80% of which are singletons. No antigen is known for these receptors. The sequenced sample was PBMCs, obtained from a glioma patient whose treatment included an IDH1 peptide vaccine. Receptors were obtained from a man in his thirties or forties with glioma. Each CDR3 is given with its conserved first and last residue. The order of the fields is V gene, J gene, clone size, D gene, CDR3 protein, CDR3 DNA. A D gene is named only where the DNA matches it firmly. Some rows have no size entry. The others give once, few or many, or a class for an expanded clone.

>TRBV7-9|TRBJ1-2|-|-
CASSLSLAGDNYGYTF
TGTGCCAGCAGCTTATCCCTGGCAGGGGATAACTATGGCTACACCTTC
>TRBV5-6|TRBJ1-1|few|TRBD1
CASSSGQGTEAFF
TGTGCCAGCAGCAGTGGACAGGGAACTGAAGCTTTCTTT
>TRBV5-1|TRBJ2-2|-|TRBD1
CASSPRRQGAVAGELFF
TGCGCCAGCAGCCCGAGGCGACAGGGGGCAGTAGCCGGGGAGCTGTTTTTT
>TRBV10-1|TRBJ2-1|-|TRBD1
CASSRQGFELTYNEQFF
TGCGCCAGCAGTAGACAGGGGTTTGAGTTGACCTACAATGAGCAGTTCTTC
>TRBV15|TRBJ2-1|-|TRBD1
CATGTGGINEQFF
TGTGCCACCGGGACAGGGGGCATCAATGAGCAGTTCTTC
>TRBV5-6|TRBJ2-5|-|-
CASSRRPTFRGALEKTQYF
TGTGCCAGCAGCCGAAGACCAACTTTTCGGGGGGCTCTGGAGAAGACCCAGTACTTC
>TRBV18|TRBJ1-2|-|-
CASSPRYVSYTF
TGTGCCAGCTCCCCGCGGTATGTTAGCTACACCTTC
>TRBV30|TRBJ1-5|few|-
CAVAGDSNQPQHF
TGTGCCGTGGCAGGGGATAGCAATCAGCCCCAGCATTTT
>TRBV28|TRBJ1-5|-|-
CASSLQGVGDQPQHF
TGTGCCAGCAGTTTGCAAGGGGTAGGCGATCAGCCCCAGCATTTT
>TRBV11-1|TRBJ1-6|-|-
CASSLQGKVSPLHF
TGTGCCAGCAGCTTACAGGGAAAGGTTTCACCCCTCCACTTT
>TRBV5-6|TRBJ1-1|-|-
CASSVPQGWAEAFF
TGTGCCAGCAGCGTACCACAGGGTTGGGCTGAAGCTTTCTTT
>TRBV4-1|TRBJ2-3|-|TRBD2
CASSQEKTSGTDTQYF
TGCGCCAGCAGCCAAGAGAAGACTAGCGGCACAGATACGCAGTATTTT
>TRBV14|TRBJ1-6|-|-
CASSQDRARLSNSPLHF
TGTGCCAGCAGCCAAGACCGAGCCCGACTTTCTAATTCACCCCTCCACTTT
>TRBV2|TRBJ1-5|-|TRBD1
CASSAGGLNQPQHF
TGTGCCAGCAGCGCAGGGGGGTTAAATCAGCCCCAGCATTTT
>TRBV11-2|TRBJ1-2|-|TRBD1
CASSLDRTGVANYGYTF
TGTGCCAGCAGCTTAGATCGGACAGGGGTGGCTAACTATGGCTACACCTTC
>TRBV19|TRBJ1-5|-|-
CASLTGFNGPQHF
TGTGCCAGTCTCACAGGCTTCAATGGGCCCCAGCATTTT
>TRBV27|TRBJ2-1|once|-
CASIFRVGVRNEQFF
TGTGCCAGCATATTCAGGGTGGGGGTAAGGAATGAGCAGTTCTTC
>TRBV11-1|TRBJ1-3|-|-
CASSLGGSGNTIYF
TGTGCCAGCAGCTTAGGAGGTTCTGGAAACACCATATATTTT
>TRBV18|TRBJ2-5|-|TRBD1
CASSPPGQRKETQYF
TGTGCCAGCTCACCGCCGGGACAGAGAAAAGAGACCCAGTACTTC
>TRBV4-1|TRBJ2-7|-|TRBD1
CASSRPGQTYEQYF
TGCGCCAGCAGCCGTCCGGGACAGACCTACGAGCAGTACTTC
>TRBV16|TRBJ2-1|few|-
CASSHSALGFF
TGTGCCAGCAGCCACTCTGCATTGGGGTTCTTC
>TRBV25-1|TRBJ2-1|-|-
CASSEATYNEQFF
TGTGCCAGCAGTGAGGCTACGTACAATGAGCAGTTCTTC
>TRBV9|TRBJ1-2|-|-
CASSVDVTDAYGYTF
TGTGCCAGCAGCGTAGATGTGACGGATGCCTATGGCTACACCTTC
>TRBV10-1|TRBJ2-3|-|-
CASSESEGPTDTQYF
TGCGCCAGCAGTGAGTCGGAGGGACCCACAGATACGCAGTATTTT
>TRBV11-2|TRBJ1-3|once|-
CASSPIPPGNTIYF
TGTGCCAGCAGTCCAATACCGCCTGGAAACACCATATATTTT
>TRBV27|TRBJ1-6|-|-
CASSLGDGSSYNSPLHF
TGTGCCAGCAGTTTAGGGGACGGAAGCTCCTATAATTCACCCCTCCACTTT
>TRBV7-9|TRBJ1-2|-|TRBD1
CASSLSNRGRDGYTF
TGTGCCAGCAGCCTTTCGAACAGGGGGCGGGATGGCTACACCTTC
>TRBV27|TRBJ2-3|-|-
CASSFLSTDTQYF
TGTGCCAGCAGTTTCCTAAGCACAGATACGCAGTATTTT
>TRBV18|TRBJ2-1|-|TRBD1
CASSRYSGTGDNEQFF
TGTGCCAGCTCACGTTATTCCGGGACAGGGGACAATGAGCAGTTCTTC
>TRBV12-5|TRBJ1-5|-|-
CASGPGGSYQPQHF
TGTGCTAGTGGTCCCGGGGGATCCTATCAGCCCCAGCATTTT
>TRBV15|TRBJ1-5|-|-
CATSPRGNSNQPQHF
TGTGCCACCAGCCCGAGGGGGAATAGCAATCAGCCCCAGCATTTT
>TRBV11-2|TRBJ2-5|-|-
CASSSFRDTEETQYF
TGTGCCAGCAGCTCGTTCCGGGACACCGAAGAGACCCAGTACTTC
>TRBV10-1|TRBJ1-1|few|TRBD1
CASSEDITGEAEAFF
TGCGCCAGCAGTGAGGACATAACAGGGGAGGCTGAAGCTTTCTTT
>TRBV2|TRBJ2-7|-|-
CASSERGDLGEQYF
TGTGCCAGCAGTGAGAGGGGCGACCTGGGAGAGCAGTACTTC
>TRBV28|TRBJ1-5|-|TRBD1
CASNSGTGIQPQHF
TGTGCCAGCAACTCCGGGACAGGGATTCAGCCCCAGCATTTT
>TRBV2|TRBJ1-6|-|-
CASSYHRETLYNSPLHF
TGTGCCAGCAGTTACCACCGGGAGACTCTGTATAATTCACCCCTCCACTTT
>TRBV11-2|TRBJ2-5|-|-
CASRFPFRGASETQYF
TGTGCCAGCAGATTCCCCTTCAGGGGCGCTTCAGAGACCCAGTACTTC
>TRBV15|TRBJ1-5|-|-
CATSRAGGLMNQPQHF
TGTGCCACCAGCAGAGCGGGGGGGTTGATGAATCAGCCCCAGCATTTT
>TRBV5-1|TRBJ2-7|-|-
CASSLGPDGSYEQYF
TGCGCCAGCAGCTTGGGTCCGGACGGATCCTACGAGCAGTACTTC
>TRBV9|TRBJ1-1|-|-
CASSLPGRRRNTEAFF
TGTGCCAGCAGCCTCCCGGGACGTCGCAGGAACACTGAAGCTTTCTTT